The 7 T cell receptor beta chains listed next were all sequenced from one sample in a study of blood T cells in healthy people across ages. A second PCR, run for about 7 to 12 cycles, used a sample-barcoded 5' primer plus a J-beta primer mix. TCRdb re-analysed the 5' RACE reads in MiXCR, keeping a single row per CDR3 protein. The sample lists 750,000 or so distinct CDR3 sequences; roughly 25% were seen once. The sample also formed part of further work on T cells of mothers and their children.

Sequences were obtained from blood. The receptors were gathered from a boy between 10 and 17 years old in good health.

The chain is built from TRBV13 and TRBJ1-2; D gene unclear. Germline CDR1 is PRHDT and CDR2 is FYEKMQ (reference sequence). The CDR3 is 16 residues long. The V and J ends lost 2 bases and 4 bases respectively, with 17 bases between them. The CDR3 region is CASSLKGYGPVYGYTF. The DNA of the CDR3 is TGTGCCAGCAGCTTAAAAGGGTACGGACCCGTCTATGGCTACACCTTC.

The chain links TRBV5-4 to TRBJ2-5; D remains ambiguous. V lost 1 base and J lost 0, with 7 bases in between. CDR1 is SGHNT and CDR2 is YYREEE in the germline V gene (reference sequence). This CDR3 is 14 amino acids long. DNA for the CDR3: TGTGCCAGCAGCTTGTATGCATACCAAGAGACCCAGTACTTC. Its translation: CASSLYAYQETQYF.

This sequence joins TRBV20-1 and TRBJ1-6; 7 bases align to TRBD1. With V trimmed by 1 base and J by 9 bases, 12 bases remained unmatched. Germline V gene lookup returns CDR1 DFQATT and CDR2 SNEGSKA (reference sequence). CDR3 size: 16 residues. The CDR3 loop is CSARGLEGALTSPLHF. CDR3 nucleotides: TGCAGTGCTAGAGGGCTCGAGGGGGCATTAACTTCACCCCTCCACTTT.

The sample holds a few counts of this clonotype. The gene calls are TRBV28 and TRBJ2-3; either TRBD1 or TRBD2 may supply D (5 bases each). The CDR3 loop spans 15 amino acids. With 9 bases removed from V and 0 bases from J, the gap between germline ends came to 16 bases. Per the germline V gene, CDR1 is MDHEN and CDR2 is SYDVKM. CDR3 in DNA: TGTGCCAGTAAGGGGACGGTTTCTAGCACAGATACGCAGTATTTT. The encoded protein is CASKGTVSSTDTQYF.

The J gene is TRBJ2-3, the V gene TRBV29-1; no reliable D call. The V gene's germline CDR1 is SQVTM and CDR2 ANQGSEA. The V gene lost 3 bases and the J gene lost 6 bases, with 13 bases spanning the gap. The CDR3 consists of 13 residues. CDR3 sequence (DNA): TGCAGCGTTGAGGGATTTAATTCGGATACGCAGTATTTT. Translation: CSVEGFNSDTQYF.

The chain has TRBV20-1 and TRBJ1-2; D gene uncertain. The V and J ends lost 3 bases and 2 bases respectively, with 13 bases between them. Germline assignment: CDR1 DFQATT and CDR2 SNEGSKA (reference sequence). This CDR3 has 14 amino acids. CDR3 DNA sequence: TGCAGTGCTAGTTTGGCCAGCGAAAACTATGGCTACACCTTC. It is translated as CSASLASENYGYTF.

This chain joins TRBV4-3 and TRBJ2-1; TRBD2 matches 8 bases. The CDR3 is 17 amino acids. Trimming at V came to 0 bases and at J to 7 bases, leaving 11 bases not matched to a gene. The germline gives CDR1 LGHNA, CDR2 YSLEER. The CDR3 sequence is CASSQDSIGGARNEQFF. In DNA form, the CDR3 reads TGCGCCAGCAGCCAAGATTCGATCGGGGGGGCGAGGAATGAGCAGTTCTTC.